The 23 T cell receptor beta chains in this list originate from one sample, sequenced in a study of CD8 T cells in ankylosing spondylitis. TCRdb reprocessed the 5' RACE reads with MiXCR, giving one entry per CDR3 protein. The table has under 200,000 distinct CDR3 sequences, around 10% seen once. The sequenced sample was blood, either unsorted or a sorted T cell fraction (not recorded which). The source is a male donor with ankylosing spondylitis or in good health (not recorded which).

This clonotype was seen ten or more times. The chain has TRBV29-1 and TRBJ2-1; 9 bases align to TRBD2. This CDR3 is 14 amino acids long. Germline V CDR1 and CDR2: SQVTM, ANQGSEA. The junction had 7 bases not matched to a gene; V was cut back by 2 bases and J by 8 bases. The CDR3 region is CSVETGVAGDEQFF. The CDR3 coding sequence is TGCAGCGTTGAAACCGGGGTAGCGGGAGATGAGCAGTTCTTC.

This clonotype has a count of ten or more. The chain links TRBV27 to TRBJ1-4; weak D call: TRBD1 (5 bases). Germline lookup yields CDR1 MNHEY and CDR2 SMNVEV (reference sequence). The V end lost 8 bases, the J end lost 6 bases, and 10 bases lay between the germline ends. The CDR3 extends over 12 amino acids. CDR3 residues: CASQGGDEKLFF. The CDR3 region has the DNA TGTGCCAGCCAGGGCGGAGATGAAAAACTGTTTTTT.

V and J are TRBV3-1 and TRBJ1-1, with D possibly being TRBD1 (5 bases). The CDR3 has 11 residues. Trimming stripped 4 bases from V and 12 bases from J, with 12 bases between. Germline values: CDR1 LGHDT, CDR2 YNNKEL (reference sequence). The CDR3 DNA is TGTGCCAGCAGCCTGGGACCCCGGTCTTTCTTT. As protein: CASSLGPRSFF.

This clonotype was observed a few times. The chain uses TRBV7-8 and TRBJ2-7, with 9 bases lining up with TRBD1. The germline V gene has CDR1 SGHVS and CDR2 FQNEAQ. V was pared by 5 bases and J by 0 bases, with 2 bases of the junction left unmatched. The CDR3 length is 14 residues. The CDR3 sequence is CASSGTGLSYEQYF. The CDR3 coding sequence is TGTGCCAGCAGCGGGACAGGGCTCTCCTACGAGCAGTACTTC. The full variable domain, with the rest looked up from reference TRBV7-8 and TRBJ2-7, is GAGVSQSPRYKVAKRGQDVALRCDPISGHVSLFWYQQALGQGPEFLTYFQNEAQLDKSGLPSDRFFAERPEGSVSTLKIQRTQQEDSAVYLCASSGTGLSYEQYFGPGTRLTVT.

This clonotype was detected many times. V usage is TRBV5-1 and J usage is TRBJ1-1, with D maybe TRBD1 (5 bases). This CDR3 has 16 amino acids. The germline V gene has CDR1 SGHRS and CDR2 YFSETQ. V was pared by 1 base and J by 1 base, with 14 bases between. The CDR3, as DNA: TGCGCCAGCAGCTTGTCCAGGGTGGGGGAGAACACTGAAGCTTTCTTT. Its protein is CASSLSRVGENTEAFF.

Points on this clonotype: A read error may be the cause here, since a much bigger clone is one base away. The chain joins TRBV5-1 to TRBJ1-2; a possible D gene is TRBD1 (5 bases). The germline V and J ends were trimmed by 2 bases and 7 bases, with 12 bases remaining between them. The V gene's germline CDR1 is SGHRS and CDR2 YFSETQ. The CDR3 has 13 amino acids. The CDR3 bases are TGCGCCAGCAGCTTTTCCGGGGACTGTGGCTACACCTTC. Encoded protein: CASSFSGDCGYTF.

This clonotype was observed a few times. Here the CDR3 reads CAWAGHSSNTGELFF. The CDR3, as DNA: TGTGCCTGGGCCGGGCACTCTTCGAACACCGGGGAGCTGTTTTTT. The chain couples TRBV30 to TRBJ2-2; no firm D call. The V and J ends lost 5 bases and 0 bases respectively, with 13 bases between them. Germline CDR1 and CDR2: GTSNPN and SVGIG (reference sequence). There are 15 residues in the CDR3. The variable domain in full, with the rest retrieved from reference TRBV30 and TRBJ2-2, is SQTIHQWPATLVQPVGSPLSLECTVEGTSNPNLYWYRQAAGRGLQLLFYSVGIGQISSEVPQNLSASRPQDRQFILSSKKLLLSDSGFYLCAWAGHSSNTGELFFGEGSRLTVL.

This clonotype was seen a few times. This chain uses TRBV5-6 with TRBJ1-2; D is uncertain. This CDR3 comprises 15 residues. Trimming shortened V by 2 bases and J by 0 bases, and 11 bases separated the two germline ends. Germline CDR1 SGHDT, CDR2 YYEEEE. CDR3 bases: TGTGCCAGCAGCTTATCGGGAGGGTCTAACTATGGCTACACCTTC. Translated, it gives CASSLSGGSNYGYTF.

This chain uses TRBV6-1 with TRBJ2-1; 9 positions match TRBD2. This CDR3 comprises 16 residues. Per germline, CDR1 MNHNS and CDR2 SASEGT. Unmatched junction bases numbered 10, after V lost 6 bases and J lost 4 bases. Here the CDR3 DNA reads TGTGCCAGCAGAGCCCTATCTAGCGGGGCTTACAATGAGCAGTTCTTC. It encodes CASRALSSGAYNEQFF.

This clonotype was counted ten times or more. The chain employs TRBV7-8 and TRBJ2-7; maybe TRBD2 (6 bases). The CDR3 extends over 13 amino acids. CDR1 is SGHVS and CDR2 is FQNEAQ in the germline V gene. V shed 5 bases and J shed 1 base, with 9 bases lying between them. The CDR3 DNA follows: TGTGCCAGCAGCCCGGGACTGTCCTACGAGCAGTACTTC. Translation: CASSPGLSYEQYF.

In this sample, this clonotype turned up a few times. The rearrangement joins TRBV10-1 to TRBJ1-6; D is ambiguous. Trimming took off 6 bases at V and 1 base at J, with 19 bases between the two ends. Germline V gene sequence: CDR1 WNHNN, CDR2 SYGVQD (reference sequence). This CDR3 contains 18 residues. Written as DNA, the CDR3 is TGCGCCAGCAGCGACCCTGCGGGGAGTAATTCCTATAATTCACCCCTCCACTTT. Amino acids: CASSDPAGSNSYNSPLHF.

This clonotype was recorded many times. The gene calls are TRBV12-3 or TRBV12-4 and TRBJ2-3, with 8 bases lining up with TRBD2. The CDR3 has 15 residues. V gave up 3 bases and J gave up 4 bases; unmatched junction bases: 6. The CDR3 loop is CASSFAGGVPDTQYF. CDR3 DNA sequence: TGTGCCAGCAGTTTCGCGGGAGGTGTCCCAGATACGCAGTATTTT.

V is TRBV12-3 or TRBV12-4 and J is TRBJ2-3; 12 bases align to TRBD2. Trimming removed 5 bases from V and 4 bases from J; junction bases left unmatched: 7. There are 16 residues in the CDR3. The CDR3 coding sequence is TGTGCCAGCAGTCCGCGGACTAGCGGGATTTCAGATACGCAGTATTTT. This sequence encodes CASSPRTSGISDTQYF.

This clonotype was counted ten times or more. The rearrangement links TRBV12-3 or TRBV12-4 to TRBJ2-3, with 7 nucleotides matching TRBD2. This CDR3 spans 15 amino acids. V shed 8 bases, J shed 1 base, and the junction held 9 bases outside the gene matches. In nucleotides, the CDR3 is TGTGCCAGCTCATCGGAGCGGGGCCGCACAGATACGCAGTATTTT. It codes for CASSSERGRTDTQYF.

The chain is built from TRBV5-1 and TRBJ1-1; possibly TRBD1 for D (5 bases). This CDR3 comprises 15 residues. V was clipped by 4 bases and J by 4 bases, with 17 bases between them. Germline assignment: CDR1 SGHRS and CDR2 YFSETQ. CDR3 protein: CASSDPGGAPTEAFF. The CDR3 region has the DNA TGCGCCAGCAGCGACCCCGGCGGGGCACCCACTGAAGCTTTCTTT.

This clonotype came up many times. The genes are TRBV5-1 and TRBJ1-4, with D hard to call. The V gene lost 1 base and the J gene lost 5 bases, with 9 bases spanning the gap. Germline CDR1 is SGHRS and CDR2 is YFSETQ. The CDR3 contains 14 residues. The CDR3 loop reads CASSLSGRNEKLFF. CDR3 sequence (DNA): TGCGCCAGCAGCTTGTCGGGGAGAAATGAAAAACTGTTTTTT. The entire variable domain, with the rest obtained from reference TRBV5-1 and TRBJ1-4, is as follows: KAGVTQTPRYLIKTRGQQVTLSCSPISGHRSVSWYQQTPGQGLQFLFEYFSETQRNKGNFPGRFSGRQFSNSRSEMNVSTLELGDSALYLCASSLSGRNEKLFFGSGTQLSVL.

This clonotype was observed a few times. V gene TRBV10-3 combines with J gene TRBJ2-2; perhaps D is TRBD1 or TRBD2 (5 bases each). Germline V gene lookup returns CDR1 ENHRY and CDR2 SYGVKD. The V and J ends lost 6 bases and 4 bases respectively, with 18 bases between them. The CDR3 runs 16 residues. Written as DNA, the CDR3 is TGTGCCATCAGAGCTGTTCACGGGACGGGCACCGGGGAGCTGTTTTTT. This codes for CAIRAVHGTGTGELFF.

This clonotype was recorded at least ten times. This chain uses TRBV20-1 with TRBJ2-3; TRBD1 agrees at 7 bases. The CDR3 totals 15 residues. With V trimmed by 5 bases and J by 1 base, 9 bases remained unmatched. The germline gives CDR1 DFQATT, CDR2 SNEGSKA (reference sequence). The CDR3 loop is CSARQGGVRTDTQYF. Written as DNA, the CDR3 is TGCAGTGCTCGACAGGGTGGCGTCCGCACAGATACGCAGTATTTT.

This clonotype was observed many times. This chain uses TRBV4-3 with TRBJ2-3, with D unresolved. V was clipped by 4 bases and J by 4 bases, with 9 bases between them. The CDR3 extends over 13 amino acids. Germline V gives CDR1 LGHNA, CDR2 YSLEER. This CDR3 is CASSLGLSDTQYF. The CDR3 nucleotides read TGCGCCAGCAGCCTAGGCCTTTCAGATACGCAGTATTTT.

This clonotype was counted many times. J is TRBJ2-7 and V is TRBV5-1; 7 bases match TRBD1. There are 12 residues in the CDR3. V shed 4 bases and J 5 bases; nucleotides not matched to a gene: 3. From germline, CDR1 is SGHRS and CDR2 YFSETQ. The CDR3 protein is CASSVGQNEQYF. CDR3 bases: TGCGCCAGCAGCGTGGGACAGAACGAGCAGTACTTC. The entire variable domain, with the rest obtained from reference TRBV5-1 and TRBJ2-7, is as follows: KAGVTQTPRYLIKTRGQQVTLSCSPISGHRSVSWYQQTPGQGLQFLFEYFSETQRNKGNFPGRFSGRQFSNSRSEMNVSTLELGDSALYLCASSVGQNEQYFGPGTRLTVT.

V is TRBV29-1 and J is TRBJ2-1; no definite D call. Between the trimmed V and J ends, which lost 6 bases and 0 bases, there was a span of 9 bases. Germline CDR1 SQVTM, CDR2 ANQGSEA. The CDR3 sequence is 13 residues long. This CDR3 reads CSVARSSYNEQFF. CDR3 coding DNA: TGCAGCGTAGCCCGTAGCTCCTACAATGAGCAGTTCTTC.

This clonotype turned up a few times. This chain uses TRBV12-3 or TRBV12-4 with TRBJ2-5; 8 bases are a match to TRBD2. This CDR3 region has 16 residues. After removal of 4 bases from V and 0 bases from J, the junction contained 7 bases not matched to a gene. The CDR3 reads CASSSPSGSYQETQYF. CDR3 coding DNA: TGTGCCAGCAGTTCCCCGAGCGGGAGCTACCAAGAGACCCAGTACTTC.

The sample holds many counts of this clonotype. J is TRBJ1-1 and V is TRBV24-1, with 7 bases aligning to TRBD1. CDR3 size: 16 residues. Per the germline V gene, CDR1 is KGHDR and CDR2 is SFDVKD. V dropped 4 bases and J dropped 4; count of bases not matched to a gene: 11. The CDR3, as DNA: TGTGCCACCAGTGACCCGGACAGGACCGATGGCACTGAAGCTTTCTTT. This codes for CATSDPDRTDGTEAFF.